A selection of T cell receptor beta chains follows, all from one sample in a study of T cell responses to AZD1222 COVID-19 vaccine. TCRdb's copy holds only in-frame clones and misses some; the assay was immunoSEQ multiplex PCR. The repertoire has under 150,000 clones, 88% of them found once; the top ten carry under 6.5%. The sample was peripheral blood, taken 28 days after the second AZD1222 dose. These TCRs come from an adult who received the AZD1222 COVID-19 vaccine. CDR3s include the opening cysteine and the closing phenylalanine or tryptophan. The order of the fields is V gene, clone size, J gene, D gene, CDR3 protein, CDR3 DNA. The D gene is left open where the match is weak. Some rows mark clone size as missing; the rest say once, few, many or name a class of expanded clone.

V gene: TRBV6-2/TRBV6-3
clone size: NA
J gene: TRBJ1-5
D gene: NA
CDR3 protein: CASSYLGRGNNQPQHF
CDR3 DNA: TGTGCCAGCAGTTACTTGGGACGGGGAAACAATCAGCCCCAGCATTTT

V gene: TRBV9
clone size: NA
J gene: TRBJ1-5
D gene: NA
CDR3 protein: CASSASGYPNQPQHF
CDR3 DNA: TGTGCCAGCAGCGCTTCAGGCTACCCCAATCAGCCCCAGCATTTT

V gene: TRBV2
clone size: NA
J gene: TRBJ1-2
D gene: NA
CDR3 protein: CASTVLYGYTF
CDR3 DNA: TGTGCCAGCACCGTACTTTATGGCTACACCTTC

V gene: TRBV6-5
clone size: NA
J gene: TRBJ2-5
D gene: TRBD2
CDR3 protein: CASASGGAATQYF
CDR3 DNA: TGTGCCAGCGCGAGCGGGGGGGCGGCGACCCAGTACTTC

V gene: TRBV15
clone size: NA
J gene: TRBJ2-1
D gene: TRBD2
CDR3 protein: CATSNLGGLTYNEQFF
CDR3 DNA: TGTGCCACCAGTAACCTCGGGGGGTTAACCTACAATGAGCAGTTCTTC

V gene: TRBV5-1
clone size: NA
J gene: TRBJ2-7
D gene: NA
CDR3 protein: CASSQLPYEQYF
CDR3 DNA: TGCGCCAGCAGCCAACTTCCCTACGAGCAGTACTTC

V gene: TRBV10-3
clone size: NA
J gene: TRBJ1-1
D gene: TRBD1
CDR3 protein: CAISARGQGGKTEAFF
CDR3 DNA: TGTGCCATCAGTGCGAGAGGACAGGGCGGGAAGACTGAAGCTTTCTTT

V gene: TRBV24-1
clone size: NA
J gene: TRBJ2-7
D gene: TRBD1
CDR3 protein: CATSDSGQRAYEQYF
CDR3 DNA: TGTGCCACCAGTGATTCGGGACAGAGAGCCTACGAGCAGTACTTC

V gene: TRBV10-3
clone size: NA
J gene: TRBJ2-4
D gene: NA
CDR3 protein: CAISDGAPNIQYF
CDR3 DNA: TGTGCCATCAGTGACGGGGCCCCTAACATTCAGTACTTC

V gene: TRBV9
clone size: NA
J gene: TRBJ1-2
D gene: TRBD1
CDR3 protein: CASSVQGDYGYTF
CDR3 DNA: TGTGCCAGCAGCGTACAGGGGGACTATGGCTACACCTTC

V gene: TRBV3-1/TRBV3-2
clone size: NA
J gene: TRBJ2-3
D gene: TRBD2
CDR3 protein: CASSQGYRSSGVADTQYF
CDR3 DNA: TGTGCCAGCAGCCAAGGTTATAGGTCTAGCGGGGTGGCAGATACGCAGTATTTT

V gene: TRBV6-6
clone size: NA
J gene: TRBJ2-5
D gene: NA
CDR3 protein: CASTFASKETQYF
CDR3 DNA: TGTGCCAGCACCTTTGCGAGTAAAGAGACCCAGTACTTC

V gene: TRBV7-9
clone size: NA
J gene: TRBJ2-7
D gene: TRBD1
CDR3 protein: CASSSRDRELYYEQYF
CDR3 DNA: TGTGCCAGCAGCTCCAGGGACAGGGAACTTTACTACGAGCAGTACTTC

V gene: TRBV6-5
clone size: NA
J gene: TRBJ1-5
D gene: NA
CDR3 protein: CASSYSRLQPQHF
CDR3 DNA: TGTGCCAGCAGTTACTCGCGGCTGCAGCCCCAGCATTTT

V gene: TRBV18
clone size: NA
J gene: TRBJ1-6
D gene: NA
CDR3 protein: CASSLLRGADNSPLHF
CDR3 DNA: TGTGCCAGCTCACTCTTACGGGGGGCTGACAATTCACCCCTCCACTTT

V gene: TRBV5-6
clone size: NA
J gene: TRBJ2-7
D gene: NA
CDR3 protein: CASSLGSSYEQYF
CDR3 DNA: TGTGCCAGCAGCTTGGGCAGTTCCTACGAGCAGTACTTC

V gene: TRBV28
clone size: NA
J gene: TRBJ2-3
D gene: NA
CDR3 protein: CASSFRGGTDTQYF
CDR3 DNA: TGTGCCAGCAGTTTTAGAGGGGGCACAGATACGCAGTATTTT

V gene: TRBV6-5
clone size: NA
J gene: TRBJ2-7
D gene: NA
CDR3 protein: CATVPGTSPYEQYF
CDR3 DNA: TGTGCCACCGTACCCGGGACAAGCCCCTACGAGCAGTACTTC

V gene: TRBV18
clone size: once
J gene: TRBJ1-3
D gene: TRBD1
CDR3 protein: CASSPSQGATGNTIYF
CDR3 DNA: TGTGCCAGCTCACCGTCACAGGGGGCTACTGGAAACACCATATATTTT

V gene: TRBV18
clone size: NA
J gene: TRBJ2-1
D gene: TRBD1
CDR3 protein: CASSADRVDNEQFF
CDR3 DNA: TGTGCCAGCTCAGCCGACAGGGTAGACAATGAGCAGTTCTTC

V gene: TRBV27
clone size: NA
J gene: TRBJ1-6
D gene: NA
CDR3 protein: CASSPINSPLHF
CDR3 DNA: TGTGCCAGCAGTCCTATCAATTCACCCCTCCACTTT

V gene: TRBV3-1/TRBV3-2
clone size: NA
J gene: TRBJ2-2
D gene: NA
CDR3 protein: CASSQDHQGTGELFF
CDR3 DNA: TGTGCCAGCAGCCAAGATCATCAGGGTACCGGGGAGCTGTTTTTT

V gene: TRBV28
clone size: NA
J gene: TRBJ2-1
D gene: TRBD1
CDR3 protein: CASSTGQGIYNEQFF
CDR3 DNA: TGTGCCAGCAGCACTGGACAGGGAATCTACAATGAGCAGTTCTTC

V gene: TRBV7-9
clone size: NA
J gene: TRBJ2-3
D gene: TRBD2
CDR3 protein: CASSLIRASGSSTDTQYF
CDR3 DNA: TGTGCCAGCAGCTTAATCCGGGCTAGCGGTTCTAGCACAGATACGCAGTATTTT

V gene: TRBV23-1
clone size: NA
J gene: TRBJ1-4
D gene: NA
CDR3 protein: CASSQTDWGNEKLFF
CDR3 DNA: TGCGCCAGCAGTCAAACAGACTGGGGTAATGAAAAACTGTTTTTT

V gene: TRBV2
clone size: few
J gene: TRBJ2-5
D gene: TRBD1
CDR3 protein: CASSEAWWAGGDQETQYF
CDR3 DNA: TGTGCCAGCAGTGAAGCTTGGTGGGCAGGGGGAGACCAAGAGACCCAGTACTTC

V gene: TRBV19
clone size: NA
J gene: TRBJ2-5
D gene: TRBD2
CDR3 protein: CASSHRDGGETQYF
CDR3 DNA: TGTGCCAGTAGCCATAGAGACGGGGGGGAGACCCAGTACTTC

V gene: TRBV3-1/TRBV3-2
clone size: few
J gene: TRBJ2-2
D gene: TRBD1
CDR3 protein: CASARTGHTGELFF
CDR3 DNA: TGTGCCAGCGCCCGGACAGGGCACACCGGGGAGCTGTTTTTT

V gene: TRBV16
clone size: NA
J gene: TRBJ2-7
D gene: TRBD1
CDR3 protein: CASSQTGTGGYEQYF
CDR3 DNA: TGTGCCAGCAGCCAAACCGGGACAGGGGGCTACGAGCAGTACTTC

V gene: TRBV4-2
clone size: NA
J gene: TRBJ1-2
D gene: TRBD1
CDR3 protein: CASSQAPGGVDGYTF
CDR3 DNA: TGTGCCAGCAGCCAAGCACCAGGGGGCGTCGATGGCTACACCTTC

V gene: TRBV19
clone size: NA
J gene: TRBJ2-1
D gene: NA
CDR3 protein: CASSIASGTSREQFF
CDR3 DNA: TGTGCCAGTAGTATAGCCTCCGGGACGTCCAGGGAGCAGTTCTTC

V gene: TRBV7-2
clone size: NA
J gene: TRBJ1-2
D gene: TRBD1
CDR3 protein: CASRGQGAQGYTF
CDR3 DNA: TGTGCCAGCAGGGGACAGGGGGCGCAGGGCTACACCTTC

V gene: TRBV19
clone size: NA
J gene: TRBJ2-7
D gene: NA
CDR3 protein: CASSFLSGYEQYF
CDR3 DNA: TGTGCCAGTAGTTTTCTTAGTGGATACGAGCAGTACTTC

V gene: TRBV10-1
clone size: NA
J gene: TRBJ1-1
D gene: NA
CDR3 protein: CASSESGRDEAFF
CDR3 DNA: TGCGCCAGCAGTGAGTCGGGCCGGGATGAAGCTTTCTTT

V gene: TRBV5-8
clone size: NA
J gene: TRBJ2-5
D gene: NA
CDR3 protein: CASSLAMEETQYF
CDR3 DNA: TGTGCCAGCAGCTTGGCTATGGAGGAGACCCAGTACTTC

V gene: TRBV29-1
clone size: NA
J gene: TRBJ2-1
D gene: TRBD1
CDR3 protein: CSVEDPDRPYNEQFF
CDR3 DNA: TGCAGCGTTGAAGATCCGGACAGGCCCTACAATGAGCAGTTCTTC

V gene: TRBV19
clone size: NA
J gene: TRBJ1-5
D gene: NA
CDR3 protein: CASKSGYSNQPQHF
CDR3 DNA: TGTGCCAGTAAGTCTGGGTATAGCAATCAGCCCCAGCATTTT

V gene: TRBV6-2/TRBV6-3
clone size: NA
J gene: TRBJ2-1
D gene: NA
CDR3 protein: CASSDGGAGLYEQFF
CDR3 DNA: TGTGCCAGCAGTGACGGGGGTGCCGGGTTGTACGAGCAGTTCTTC

V gene: TRBV5-1
clone size: NA
J gene: TRBJ2-3
D gene: NA
CDR3 protein: CASRPDSTSTDTQYF
CDR3 DNA: TGCGCCAGCAGACCGGACAGCACTAGCACAGATACGCAGTATTTT

V gene: TRBV12-3/TRBV12-4
clone size: once
J gene: TRBJ2-1
D gene: NA
CDR3 protein: CASTSTGYNEQFF
CDR3 DNA: TGTGCCAGCACCTCTACAGGGTACAATGAGCAGTTCTTC

V gene: TRBV18
clone size: NA
J gene: TRBJ1-1
D gene: NA
CDR3 protein: CASSPGQSISTEAFF
CDR3 DNA: TGTGCCAGCTCACCAGGGCAGTCCATCAGCACTGAAGCTTTCTTT

V gene: TRBV2
clone size: NA
J gene: TRBJ1-1
D gene: TRBD1
CDR3 protein: CASSGDRNTEAFF
CDR3 DNA: TGTGCCAGCAGTGGGGACAGGAACACTGAAGCTTTCTTT

V gene: TRBV13
clone size: NA
J gene: TRBJ1-4
D gene: NA
CDR3 protein: CASSSIRSFGATNEKLFF
CDR3 DNA: TGTGCCAGCAGCTCAATCCGGTCCTTCGGAGCAACTAATGAAAAACTGTTTTTT

V gene: TRBV10-2
clone size: NA
J gene: TRBJ2-7
D gene: TRBD2
CDR3 protein: CASSDPLAGVYEQYF
CDR3 DNA: TGCGCCAGCAGTGACCCACTAGCGGGAGTTTACGAGCAGTACTTC

V gene: TRBV5-1
clone size: NA
J gene: TRBJ1-3
D gene: NA
CDR3 protein: CASSLNWANSGNTIYF
CDR3 DNA: TGCGCCAGCAGCTTAAACTGGGCCAACTCTGGAAACACCATATATTTT

V gene: TRBV5-4
clone size: once
J gene: TRBJ2-7
D gene: NA
CDR3 protein: CASSLGTTGFLEQYF
CDR3 DNA: TGTGCCAGCAGCTTGGGCACCACAGGGTTTCTCGAGCAGTACTTC

V gene: TRBV7-2
clone size: NA
J gene: TRBJ2-7
D gene: NA
CDR3 protein: CASSARLNYEQYF
CDR3 DNA: TGTGCCAGCAGCGCCAGGCTCAACTACGAGCAGTACTTC

V gene: TRBV2
clone size: NA
J gene: TRBJ1-5
D gene: NA
CDR3 protein: CASTKNSNQPQHF
CDR3 DNA: TGTGCCAGCACAAAGAATAGCAATCAGCCCCAGCATTTT

V gene: TRBV28
clone size: NA
J gene: TRBJ2-3
D gene: NA
CDR3 protein: CASSRAGGTQYF
CDR3 DNA: TGTGCCAGCAGTCGGGCTGGCGGTACGCAGTATTTT

V gene: TRBV12-3/TRBV12-4
clone size: NA
J gene: TRBJ1-1
D gene: TRBD1
CDR3 protein: CASSSPRGEAFF
CDR3 DNA: TGTGCCAGCAGTTCACCCAGGGGGGAAGCTTTCTTT

V gene: TRBV5-1
clone size: NA
J gene: TRBJ1-4
D gene: TRBD1
CDR3 protein: CASSLGGPGQGGEKLFF
CDR3 DNA: TGCGCCAGCAGCTTGGGGGGACCGGGACAGGGCGGTGAAAAACTGTTTTTT

V gene: TRBV6-2/TRBV6-3
clone size: NA
J gene: TRBJ2-4
D gene: TRBD1
CDR3 protein: CASSSDRGGIQYF
CDR3 DNA: TGTGCCAGCAGTTCGGACAGGGGCGGCATTCAGTACTTC

V gene: TRBV18
clone size: NA
J gene: TRBJ1-2
D gene: NA
CDR3 protein: CASSPSTLAGYGYTF
CDR3 DNA: TGTGCCAGCTCACCATCGACACTGGCCGGCTATGGCTACACCTTC

V gene: TRBV7-8
clone size: NA
J gene: TRBJ1-2
D gene: NA
CDR3 protein: CASSRANYGYTF
CDR3 DNA: TGTGCCAGCAGTAGAGCTAACTATGGCTACACCTTC

V gene: TRBV28
clone size: NA
J gene: TRBJ2-1
D gene: NA
CDR3 protein: CASSLFRVSNEQFF
CDR3 DNA: TGTGCCAGCAGCCTCTTCCGGGTTTCGAATGAGCAGTTCTTC

V gene: TRBV19
clone size: NA
J gene: TRBJ2-7
D gene: TRBD1
CDR3 protein: CASSETGQESYEQYF
CDR3 DNA: TGTGCCAGTAGCGAGACGGGACAGGAAAGCTACGAGCAGTACTTC

V gene: TRBV5-6
clone size: few
J gene: TRBJ2-3
D gene: TRBD2
CDR3 protein: CASSLSGVADTQYF
CDR3 DNA: TGTGCCAGCAGCCTAAGCGGGGTAGCAGATACGCAGTATTTT

V gene: TRBV18
clone size: NA
J gene: TRBJ2-1
D gene: TRBD1
CDR3 protein: CASSPPGTGSANEQFF
CDR3 DNA: TGTGCCAGCTCACCACCCGGGACAGGGTCTGCCAATGAGCAGTTCTTC

V gene: TRBV3-1/TRBV3-2
clone size: NA
J gene: TRBJ2-3
D gene: TRBD1
CDR3 protein: CASSRRDRVLDTQYF
CDR3 DNA: TGTGCCAGCAGCCGCCGGGACAGGGTTTTGGATACGCAGTATTTT